A selection of T cell receptor beta chains follows, all from one sample in a study of spatial heterogeneity in lung cancer. TCRdb redid the calling of the 5' RACE reads with MiXCR, one entry per CDR3 protein. Of about 47,000 distinct CDR3 sequences in the sample, about 10% were seen once. The sequencing used PBMCs, collected at follow-up. The source is a male donor with early-stage non-small cell lung cancer. The CDR3 runs from the conserved cysteine through the conserved F or W. D genes are given only for firm matches. Clone size is not always given. Where it is, it says once, few, many or a class for expanded clones.

V gene	J gene	clone size	D gene	CDR3 protein	CDR3 DNA
TRBV12-3/TRBV12-4	TRBJ2-7	many	NA	CASSLAGIAYEQYF	TGTGCCAGCAGTTTAGCGGGCATAGCCTACGAGCAGTACTTC
TRBV27	TRBJ1-6	few	TRBD1	CASSSPATGANSPLHF	TGTGCCAGCAGTTCACCCGCCACAGGGGCTAATTCACCCCTCCACTTT
TRBV20-1	TRBJ1-5	many	NA	CSATDPGYNQPQHF	TGCAGTGCTACCGACCCAGGGTATAATCAGCCCCAGCATTTT
TRBV12-3/TRBV12-4	TRBJ2-1	many	NA	CASSSPDNEQFF	TGTGCCAGCAGTTCCCCTGACAATGAGCAGTTCTTC
TRBV30	TRBJ2-5	few	TRBD1	CAWSTGEETQYF	TGTGCCTGGTCGACAGGGGAAGAGACCCAGTACTTC
TRBV18	TRBJ1-4	few	NA	CASSDYTNEKLFF	TGTGCCAGCTCAGACTATACTAATGAAAAACTGTTTTTT
TRBV28	TRBJ2-7	many	NA	CASTATGYKQYF	TGTGCCAGCACCGCGACGGGCTACAAGCAGTACTTC
TRBV6-7	TRBJ1-2	many	NA	CASSYSQPLRGYTF	TGTGCCAGCAGTTACTCGCAACCTCTACGCGGCTACACCTTC
TRBV20-1	TRBJ2-1	many	NA	CSARALESRNEQFF	TGCAGTGCTAGGGCCCTAGAATCTCGGAATGAGCAGTTCTTC
TRBV6-1	TRBJ1-5	NA	NA	CASSTLLDRNQPQHF	TGTGCCAGCAGTACCCTCCTGGACAGAAATCAGCCCCAGCATTTT
TRBV27	TRBJ1-5	many	TRBD1	CASSLGQGPRQPQHF	TGTGCCAGCAGTTTGGGACAGGGTCCTCGACAGCCCCAGCATTTT
TRBV3-2	TRBJ2-1	many	NA	CASSCSGSSYNEQFF	TGTGCCAGCAGTTGTAGTGGAAGCTCCTACAATGAGCAGTTCTTC
TRBV6-1	TRBJ1-1	few	NA	CASSVTGRTEAFF	TGTGCCAGCAGTGTAACAGGGCGGACTGAAGCTTTCTTT
TRBV5-4	TRBJ2-3	NA	NA	CASSLPGRDTQYF	TGTGCCAGCAGCTTGCCAGGGAGAGATACGCAGTATTTT
TRBV13	TRBJ2-7	NA	TRBD2	CASRQSVAGVAYEQYF	TGTGCCAGCAGACAGTCTGTAGCGGGAGTGGCCTACGAGCAGTACTTC
TRBV12-3/TRBV12-4	TRBJ2-2	many	NA	CASSGGTVNTGELFF	TGTGCCAGCAGTGGCGGGACGGTGAACACCGGGGAGCTGTTTTTT
TRBV12-3/TRBV12-4	TRBJ2-3	few	TRBD1	CASSQGTAEQTDTQYF	TGTGCCAGCAGTCAAGGGACAGCTGAGCAGACAGATACGCAGTATTTT
TRBV7-2	TRBJ1-6	NA	NA	CASSQRGSTHNSPLHF	TGTGCCAGCAGCCAAAGGGGGAGTACTCATAATTCACCCCTCCACTTT
TRBV9	TRBJ1-3	many	NA	CASSVGPGNTIYF	TGTGCCAGCAGCGTCGGCCCCGGAAACACCATATATTTT
TRBV18	TRBJ1-3	few	TRBD1	CASSPRRGPGNTIYF	TGTGCCAGCTCACCAAGAAGGGGGCCCGGAAACACCATATATTTT
TRBV27	TRBJ2-6	many	NA	CASNTVWAGANVLTF	TGTGCCAGCAATACCGTTTGGGCTGGGGCCAACGTCCTGACTTTC
TRBV7-9	TRBJ2-7	NA	NA	CASSRNSEQYF	TGTGCCAGCAGCCGGAACTCCGAGCAGTACTTC
TRBV9	TRBJ2-3	many	TRBD1	CASSIRTGGVSTDTQYF	TGTGCCAGCAGCATCCGGACAGGGGGCGTTAGCACAGATACGCAGTATTTT
TRBV4-3	TRBJ1-1	many	NA	CASSQSGGGWGSSMNTEAFF	TGCGCCAGCAGCCAATCAGGCGGCGGTTGGGGAAGCAGCATGAACACTGAAGCTTTCTTT
TRBV14	TRBJ2-1	many	NA	CASSHRTAFNNEQFF	TGTGCCAGCAGCCACCGGACCGCGTTCAACAATGAGCAGTTCTTC